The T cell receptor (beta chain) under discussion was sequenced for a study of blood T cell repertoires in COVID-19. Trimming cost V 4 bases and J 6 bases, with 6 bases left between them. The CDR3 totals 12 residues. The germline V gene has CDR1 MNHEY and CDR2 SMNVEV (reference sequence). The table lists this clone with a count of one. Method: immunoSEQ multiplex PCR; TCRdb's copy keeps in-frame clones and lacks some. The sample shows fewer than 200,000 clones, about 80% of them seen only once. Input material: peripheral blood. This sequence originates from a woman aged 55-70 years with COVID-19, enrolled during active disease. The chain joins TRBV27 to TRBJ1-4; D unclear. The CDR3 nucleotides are TGTGCCAGCAGTTCGGGGTATGAAAAACTGTTTTTT. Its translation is CASSSGYEKLFF.